This T cell receptor beta chain appears in the sequencing data of a study of blood T cell repertoires in COVID-19. The overall study: Italy, Spain and the United States were the sources of the convalescent and acute COVID-19 samples. PBMCs, B-cell-depleted T cells, or T cells were the source of the cDNA or gDNA that made up the material.

In the authors' workflow: The authors estimated nucleated cell counts from reference gene primer amplification. Assay used: immunoSEQ multiplex PCR; TCRdb lists only in-frame clones, some missing. V and J calls and clone size come straight from that table; D and trimming were deduced from the DNA. The sample consists of about 60,000 clones, about 91% of them appearing once. CDR3 length equals 14 residues. Germline trimming cut 4 bases from V and 6 bases from J; bases unmatched to any gene: 2. The germline V gene encodes CDR1 SNHLY and CDR2 FYNNEI. The V call is TRBV2, the J call TRBJ1-5, with 11 bases that match TRBD1. The sequence derives from a man in his fifties or sixties with acute or convalescent COVID-19. The sample comprised peripheral blood. This chain's CDR3 is CASSGTGGVQPQHF. The DNA of the CDR3 is TGTGCCAGCAGTGGGACAGGGGGCGTTCAGCCCCAGCATTTT.